The 29 T cell receptor beta chains reported below all come from one sample, sequenced in a study of memory CD4+ T cells and cytomegalovirus serostatus. Produced via immunoSEQ multiplex PCR; TCRdb's table is partial and in-frame only. The sample has around 60,000 clones, approximately 77% seen once. Single viable CD3+CD4+CD8-CD45RO+ cells were sorted as the memory CD4+ T cells. The material sequenced was memory CD4+ T cells from blood. The origin of the receptors is an adult in good health and CMV-seronegative.

The chain uses TRBV4-2 and TRBJ2-6; no firm D call. Germline V CDR1 and CDR2: LGHNA, YNFKEQ. This CDR3 is built from 16 residues. Trimming removed 1 base from V and 0 bases from J, with 7 bases in between. CDR3 region: CASSQALRSGANVLTF. The DNA for the CDR3 is TGTGCCAGCAGCCAAGCACTACGCTCTGGGGCCAACGTCCTGACTTTC.

The rearrangement joins TRBV10-3 to TRBJ1-1; 11 nucleotides agree with TRBD1. The germline CDR1 and CDR2 sequences are ENHRY and SYGVKD. Unmatched junction bases numbered 10, after V lost 2 bases and J lost 8 bases. The CDR3 is 16 residues long. The CDR3 nucleotides read TGTGCCATCAGTGAGAGTCCCGGGACAGGGGGAACCGAAGCTTTCTTT. Protein: CAISESPGTGGTEAFF.

The genes are TRBV10-3 and TRBJ1-2; TRBD1 matches at 8 bases. Germline lookup yields CDR1 ENHRY and CDR2 SYGVKD. CDR3 length equals 13 residues. V dropped 6 bases and J dropped 7; count of bases not matched to a gene: 7. CDR3 DNA: TGTGCCATCAGACCGGGACAGGAGGCTGGCTACACCTTC. Translated: CAIRPGQEAGYTF.

This clone was seen a handful of times. The chain joins TRBV18 to TRBJ1-1; maybe TRBD1 (6 bases). Trimming removed 2 bases from V and 6 bases from J, with 10 bases in between. CDR1 KGHSH and CDR2 LQKENI come from the germline V gene. The CDR3 is 13 amino acids. The CDR3 reads CASSPYRDSEAFF. DNA of the CDR3: TGTGCCAGCTCACCATACAGGGACTCTGAAGCTTTCTTT.

The rearrangement uses TRBV2 and TRBJ2-7, with D perhaps TRBD2 (7 bases). Germline CDR1 is SNHLY and CDR2 is FYNNEI. This CDR3 region has 15 residues. V lost 6 bases, J lost 4 bases, and 19 bases lay in between. The CDR3 DNA follows: TGTGCCAGCAGGCTGGGAAGAGGGGGGGGATACGAGCAGTACTTC. Translated, it gives CASRLGRGGGYEQYF.

The chain recombines TRBV5-1 with TRBJ1-3; 7 bases are a match to TRBD1. Trimming at V came to 1 base and at J to 8 bases, leaving 6 bases not matched to a gene. The CDR3 has 14 residues. In germline, CDR1 is SGHRS, CDR2 YFSETQ. CDR3 DNA: TGCGCCAGCAGCTTGCGGCAGGGGGGGGACACCATATATTTT. This encodes CASSLRQGGDTIYF.

The chain employs TRBV7-3 and TRBJ2-2; D call uncertain. This CDR3 is 13 amino acids long. V dropped 3 bases and J dropped 0 bases, with 2 bases sitting between them. Germline CDR1 and CDR2: SGHTA and FQGTGA. CDR3 residues: CASSLSNTGELFF. The CDR3 region has the DNA TGTGCCAGCAGCTTGTCGAACACCGGGGAGCTGTTTTTT.

The chain employs TRBV5-4 and TRBJ2-1, with TRBD2 matching over 11 bases. Trimming removed 5 bases from V and 0 bases from J; junction bases left unmatched: 10. This CDR3 comprises 18 residues. Looked up from germline, CDR1 is SGHNT and CDR2 is YYREEE (reference sequence). CDR3 nucleotides: TGTGCCAGCAGGGCCGGGACTAGCGGCAGGAGCTCCTACAATGAGCAGTTCTTC. This gives the protein CASRAGTSGRSSYNEQFF.

CDR3 sequence (DNA): TGTGCCAGCAGTTCGCGACCGGGACAGGGAAATGAAAAACTGTTTTTT. Protein product: CASSSRPGQGNEKLFF. The rearrangement links TRBV6-5 to TRBJ1-4, with TRBD1 matching 9 bases. This CDR3 comprises 16 residues. Germline CDR1 reads MNHEY; CDR2 reads SVGAGI. The junction had 8 bases not matched to a gene; V was cut back by 4 bases and J by 5 bases.

The chain is built from TRBV7-2 and TRBJ2-5, with unresolved D. The CDR3 is 13 residues long. The V end was cut by 6 bases, the J end by 4 bases, with 12 bases between. Germline values: CDR1 SGHTA, CDR2 FQGNSA. This chain's CDR3 is CASRPIYGETQYF. The CDR3, as DNA: TGTGCCAGCAGGCCGATCTACGGAGAGACCCAGTACTTC.

The V and J genes are TRBV5-6 and TRBJ2-6, with D unresolved. Deletions cut 1 base from V and 2 bases from J, with 7 bases between. This CDR3 contains 15 residues. Germline V gives CDR1 SGHDT, CDR2 YYEEEE. DNA of the CDR3: TGTGCCAGCAGCTTGATGCGTACTGGGGCCAACGTCCTGACTTTC. As protein: CASSLMRTGANVLTF.

The V gene is TRBV2, the J gene TRBJ2-7; 8 nucleotides agree with TRBD1. The CDR3 sequence is 12 residues long. Germline V gene lookup returns CDR1 SNHLY and CDR2 FYNNEI. J was trimmed by 7 bases and V by 6 bases; bases with no gene match: 5. Here the CDR3 reads CASRETGGEQYF. CDR3 DNA: TGTGCCAGCAGGGAAACAGGGGGGGAGCAGTACTTC. Together with reference TRBV2 and TRBJ2-7, the CDR3 gives the full variable domain: EPEVTQTPSHQVTQMGQEVILRCVPISNHLYFYWYRQILGQKVEFLVSFYNNEISEKSEIFDDQFSVERPDGSNFTLKIRSTKLEDSAMYFCASRETGGEQYFGPGTRLTVT.

The chain combines TRBV2 with TRBJ2-1, with 8 bases matching TRBD1. Germline loops: CDR1 SNHLY, CDR2 FYNNEI. The V and J ends lost 6 bases and 9 bases, in that order; junction bases with no gene match: 10. This CDR3 comprises 14 residues. CDR3 sequence (DNA): TGTGCCAGCAGCGGACAGGGAGGAGGTGCTGAGCAGTTCTTC. It translates to CASSGQGGGAEQFF.

This sequence joins TRBV4-2 and TRBJ1-3, with 10 bases aligning to TRBD1. This CDR3 comprises 15 residues. The germline V gene has CDR1 LGHNA and CDR2 YNFKEQ. The ends lost 3 bases at V and 4 bases at J; junction bases unmatched: 3. In DNA form, the CDR3 reads TGTGCCAGCAGCCAGGGACAGGGGCAAGGAAACACCATATATTTT. It yields the protein CASSQGQGQGNTIYF.

The chain's CDR3 is CASSSDLLGLGSEAFF. CDR3 in DNA: TGTGCCAGCAGCTCTGATCTCCTCGGTTTGGGCAGTGAAGCTTTCTTT. The rearrangement links TRBV7-2 to TRBJ1-1; D not resolved. V was pared by 4 bases and J by 7 bases, with 22 bases between. The CDR3 has 16 residues. The germline V gene encodes CDR1 SGHTA and CDR2 FQGNSA. The whole variable domain, filled in from reference TRBV7-2 and TRBJ1-1, reads GAGVSQSPSNKVTEKGKDVELRCDPISGHTALYWYRQSLGQGLEFLIYFQGNSAPDKSGLPSDRFSAERTGGSVSTLTIQRTQQEDSAVYLCASSSDLLGLGSEAFFGQGTRLTVV.

J is TRBJ2-7 and V is TRBV4-2; D possibly corresponds to TRBD2 (6 bases). The V and J ends lost 1 base and 2 bases respectively, with 6 bases between them. This CDR3 has 13 residues. Germline V CDR1 and CDR2: LGHNA, YNFKEQ. DNA for the CDR3: TGTGCCAGCAGCCAAGGCGGGACCTACGAGCAGTACTTC. Translating it yields CASSQGGTYEQYF.

V is TRBV11-3 and J is TRBJ2-7, with 8 bases aligning to TRBD1. The V and J ends lost 5 bases and 6 bases, in that order; junction bases with no gene match: 0. The CDR3 length is 11 residues. The germline gives CDR1 SGHNT, CDR2 YENEEA. Written as DNA, the CDR3 is TGTGCCAGCAGCACAGGGGGCGAGCAGTACTTC. Translating gives CASSTGGEQYF.

The CDR3 region is CASSLGLSGELFF. The CDR3 bases are TGTGCCAGCAGCTTAGGTCTGTCCGGGGAGCTGTTTTTT. This chain connects TRBV7-8 to TRBJ2-2; no definite D call. Germline V lookup: CDR1 SGHVS, CDR2 FQNEAQ. CDR3 length: 13 residues. V was cut by 1 base and J by 6 bases, with 6 bases left in between.

The chain uses TRBV18 and TRBJ2-4; D may be TRBD1 or TRBD2 (5 bases each). CDR3 length equals 16 residues. Germline V gene data show CDR1 as KGHSH and CDR2 as LQKENI. The ends were cut back, 6 bases at V and 0 bases at J, with 15 bases in the middle. In DNA form, the CDR3 reads TGTGCCAGCTCCACGACGAGGGGCGAAGCCAAAAACATTCAGTACTTC. Protein sequence: CASSTTRGEAKNIQYF.

This chain connects TRBV5-4 to TRBJ2-3, with D hard to call. Trimming took off 0 bases at V and 2 bases at J, with 1 base between the two ends. This CDR3 spans 12 amino acids. Germline V gene data show CDR1 as SGHNT and CDR2 as YYREEE (reference sequence). CDR3: CASSLDTDTQYF. The CDR3 DNA is TGTGCCAGCAGCTTGGACACAGATACGCAGTATTTT.

The chain employs TRBV7-3 and TRBJ2-7; D gene unclear. CDR1 SGHTA and CDR2 FQGTGA come from the germline V gene. V was cut by 5 bases and J by 6 bases, with 17 bases left in between. This CDR3 is built from 14 residues. The CDR3 DNA follows: TGTGCCAGCAGCCCCAGCAACACAGTAAGCGAGCAGTACTTC. Its protein is CASSPSNTVSEQYF.

This rearrangement joins TRBV11-2 to TRBJ2-1; D could derive from TRBD1 or TRBD2 (5 bases each). CDR1 and CDR2 from the germline V gene are SGHAT and FQNNGV. CDR3 length equals 13 residues. The V gene lost 4 bases and the J gene lost 9 bases, with 13 bases spanning the gap. The CDR3 nucleotides read TGTGCCAGCAGCTCGACGGAAGGGACTGAGCAGTTCTTC. Amino acid sequence: CASSSTEGTEQFF.

V is TRBV6-1 and J is TRBJ1-5; D is undetermined. In germline, CDR1 is MNHNS, CDR2 SASEGT. Trimming left V 6 bases short and J 9 bases short, with 9 bases between. The CDR3 loop spans 11 amino acids. The CDR3 region is CASSKLGPQHF. The CDR3 DNA reads as TGTGCCAGCAGCAAGCTTGGGCCCCAGCATTTT.

CDR3 residues: CASSLEGTEKLFF. CDR3 coding DNA: TGTGCCAGCAGTCTTGAGGGTACCGAAAAACTGTTTTTT. This sequence joins TRBV6-5 and TRBJ1-4; D is unresolved. Germline CDR1 is MNHEY and CDR2 is SVGAGI. V lost 5 bases, J lost 8 bases, and 12 bases lay in between. The CDR3 length is 13 residues.

The V and J genes are TRBV6-1 and TRBJ2-7, with D perhaps matching TRBD1 (8 bases). Per the germline V gene, CDR1 is MNHNS and CDR2 is SASEGT. V lost 0 bases and J 5 bases, leaving 20 bases between the germline ends. CDR3 length: 17 amino acids. The CDR3 region is CASSEAREGRGLNEQYF. Here the CDR3 DNA reads TGTGCCAGCAGTGAAGCGAGGGAGGGCAGGGGGCTGAACGAGCAGTACTTC.

The V call is TRBV7-2, the J call TRBJ2-7; 8 nucleotides line up with TRBD1. Germline loops: CDR1 SGHTA, CDR2 FQGNSA. The CDR3 is made up of 13 amino acids. Unmatched junction bases numbered 6, after V lost 4 bases and J lost 7 bases. In nucleotides, the CDR3 is TGTGCCAGCAGCTACTGGACAGGGAATGAGCAGTACTTC. It codes for CASSYWTGNEQYF. The full variable domain, completed using reference TRBV7-2 and TRBJ2-7, is GAGVSQSPSNKVTEKGKDVELRCDPISGHTALYWYRQSLGQGLEFLIYFQGNSAPDKSGLPSDRFSAERTGGSVSTLTIQRTQQEDSAVYLCASSYWTGNEQYFGPGTRLTVT.

This clone was picked up one time. The J gene is TRBJ2-5, the V gene TRBV5-1, with D tentatively TRBD1 or TRBD2 (5 bases each). The CDR3 is made up of 14 amino acids. The germline V gene encodes CDR1 SGHRS and CDR2 YFSETQ. Trimming shortened V by 0 bases and J by 1 base, and 7 bases separated the two germline ends. This chain's CDR3 is CASSLAGAQETQYF. The CDR3, as DNA: TGCGCCAGCAGCTTGGCCGGGGCCCAAGAGACCCAGTACTTC.

The chain joins TRBV9 to TRBJ2-7, with TRBD1 as a possible D gene (6 bases). This CDR3 has 14 residues. Germline V gene sequence: CDR1 SGDLS, CDR2 YYNGEE. V shed 3 bases and J shed 6 bases, with 16 bases lying between them. The CDR3 loop is CASSGPGAPSEQYF. Here the CDR3 DNA reads TGTGCCAGCAGCGGGCCAGGGGCCCCGAGCGAGCAGTACTTC.

CDR3 in amino acids: CASSLVTGGPEKLFF. CDR3 sequence (DNA): TGTGCCAGCAGCTTAGTGACAGGGGGACCTGAAAAACTGTTTTTT. The chain links TRBV7-9 to TRBJ1-4, with 9 bases identical to TRBD1. The CDR3 has 15 residues. The germline V gene encodes CDR1 SEHNR and CDR2 FQNEAQ (reference sequence). V was pared by 1 base and J by 7 bases, with 4 bases of the junction left unmatched. The entire variable domain, with the rest obtained from reference TRBV7-9 and TRBJ1-4, is as follows: DTGVSQNPRHKITKRGQNVTFRCDPISEHNRLYWYRQTLGQGPEFLTYFQNEAQLEKSRLLSDRFSAERPKGSFSTLEIQRTEQGDSAMYLCASSLVTGGPEKLFFGSGTQLSVL.